This paragraph covers one T cell receptor beta chain sequence. CDR1 is MNHNS and CDR2 is SASEGT in the germline V gene. The germline V and J ends were trimmed by 0 bases and 0 bases, with 8 bases remaining between them. The CDR3 runs to 16 residues. The entry originates in a study of shared clonotypes between healthy human individuals. Evenly divided among several immunoSEQ plates was the genomic DNA of each subset. Profiling relied on immunoSEQ multiplex PCR, and the TCRdb table lists in-frame clones only, not all of them. The table has some 2.1 million clones, approximately 94% seen once. Naive CD8 cells comprised CD45RO-negative, CCR7-positively selected cells, excluding terminally differentiated effector memory CD45RA+ cells.

The clonotype originates from a man aged 18 to 30 in good health. This rearrangement joins TRBV6-1 to TRBJ1-4, with D uncertain. The sequenced sample was naive CD8+ T cells sorted from blood. In DNA form, the CDR3 reads TGTGCCAGCAGTGAAGCTTGGCCAGCAACTAATGAAAAACTGTTTTTT. This gives the protein CASSEAWPATNEKLFF.